This passage covers 26 T cell receptor beta chains from one sample sequenced in a study of cytomegalovirus exposure and HLA in healthy donors. Researchers ran the PCR with 60 Vbeta and 13 Jbeta primers. Clones were read by immunoSEQ multiplex PCR, and TCRdb kept only the in-frame ones, dropping some. This sample has over 85,000 clones, with roughly four fifths found just once. Source material: PBMCs. These receptors came from a man aged 35-49 years in good health and CMV-seropositive.

The chain carries TRBV14 and TRBJ2-7; 10 nucleotides agree with TRBD1. V lost 4 bases to trimming and J lost 4 bases; unmatched junction nucleotides: 4. Looked up from germline, CDR1 is SGHDN and CDR2 is FVKESK. The CDR3 covers 14 residues. The CDR3 DNA is TGTGCCAGCAGCCGACAGGGGGCCCCATACGAGCAGTACTTC. Amino acids: CASSRQGAPYEQYF.

The chain recombines TRBV18 with TRBJ1-2, with 7 bases aligning to TRBD1. The CDR3 has 13 amino acids. Germline assignment: CDR1 KGHSH and CDR2 LQKENI. The V and J ends lost 4 bases and 5 bases, in that order; junction bases with no gene match: 4. In DNA form, the CDR3 reads TGTGCCAGCTCACGACAGGGCGAATATGGCTACACCTTC. This encodes CASSRQGEYGYTF.

V and J are TRBV5-4 and TRBJ2-7; 13 bases fit TRBD2. Germline values: CDR1 SGHNT, CDR2 YYREEE (reference sequence). With V trimmed by 4 bases and J by 4 bases, 5 bases remained unmatched. The CDR3 loop spans 15 amino acids. The CDR3 here is CASSPLAGGPYEQYF. Written as DNA, the CDR3 is TGTGCCAGCAGCCCACTAGCGGGAGGGCCTTACGAGCAGTACTTC. The full variable domain, in which reference TRBV5-4 and TRBJ2-7 provide the parts outside the CDR3, is ETGVTQSPTHLIKTRGQQVTLRCSSQSGHNTVSWYQQALGQGPQFIFQYYREEENGRGNFPPRFSGLQFPNYSSELNVNALELDDSALYLCASSPLAGGPYEQYFGPGTRLTVT.

The chain combines TRBV5-4 with TRBJ2-3; D gene uncertain. Per the germline V gene, CDR1 is SGHNT and CDR2 is YYREEE (reference sequence). The V gene lost 2 bases and the J gene lost 4 bases, with 8 bases spanning the gap. This CDR3 comprises 13 residues. The CDR3 reads CASSLSFADTQYF. The CDR3 nucleotides are TGTGCCAGCAGCTTATCTTTCGCAGATACGCAGTATTTT.

The rearrangement joins TRBV7-8 to TRBJ1-1; possibly TRBD1 for D (6 bases). Germline CDR1 and CDR2: SGHVS and FQNEAQ. The CDR3 is 18 residues long. The germline V and J ends were trimmed by 0 bases and 2 bases, with 19 bases remaining between them. The CDR3 is CASSLAHRAGARNTEAFF. CDR3 sequence (DNA): TGTGCCAGCAGCTTAGCGCACAGGGCGGGGGCTAGAAACACTGAAGCTTTCTTT.

The rearrangement joins TRBV7-2 to TRBJ1-6; TRBD1 matches 7 bases. V lost 5 bases, J lost 9 bases, and 7 bases stayed unmatched. The CDR3 sequence is 14 residues long. Germline lookup yields CDR1 SGHTA and CDR2 FQGNSA. The CDR3 DNA follows: TGTGCCAGCAGCCCGGACAGGTCCCGTTCACCCCTCCACTTT. This sequence encodes CASSPDRSRSPLHF. Filled out from reference TRBV7-2 and TRBJ1-6, the complete variable domain reads GAGVSQSPSNKVTEKGKDVELRCDPISGHTALYWYRQSLGQGLEFLIYFQGNSAPDKSGLPSDRFSAERTGGSVSTLTIQRTQQEDSAVYLCASSPDRSRSPLHFGNGTRLTVT.

The genes are TRBV6-5 and TRBJ1-3, with D hard to call. CDR3 length equals 15 residues. Germline V gene lookup returns CDR1 MNHEY and CDR2 SVGAGI. Trimming stripped 2 bases from V and 4 bases from J, with 12 bases between. The CDR3: CASSYAAGRGNTIYF. CDR3 in DNA: TGTGCCAGCAGTTACGCAGCGGGGAGGGGAAACACCATATATTTT.

The chain recombines TRBV18 with TRBJ1-2; D call uncertain. The length of the CDR3 is 13 residues. Trimming removed 8 bases from V and 4 bases from J, with 14 bases in between. Per the germline V gene, CDR1 is KGHSH and CDR2 is LQKENI. Written as DNA, the CDR3 is TGTGCCAGCCGACTAGGCGACGGCTATGGCTACACCTTC. This sequence encodes CASRLGDGYGYTF. The full variable domain, with the rest looked up from reference TRBV18 and TRBJ1-2, is NAGVMQNPRHLVRRRGQEARLRCSPMKGHSHVYWYRQLPEEGLKFMVYLQKENIIDESGMPKERFSAEFPKEGPSILRIQQVVRGDSAAYFCASRLGDGYGYTFGSGTRLTVV.

The chain is built from TRBV19 and TRBJ2-7; 7 bases are shared with TRBD1. J was trimmed by 6 bases and V by 5 bases; bases with no gene match: 7. Germline-derived CDR1 and CDR2 are LNHDA and SQIVND (reference sequence). The CDR3 spans 13 residues. The CDR3 DNA is TGTGCCAGTAGTGACAGGGACGGCGGCGAGCAGTACTTC. Its protein is CASSDRDGGEQYF.

This rearrangement joins TRBV6-5 to TRBJ1-1; D gene unclear. Germline CDR1 and CDR2: MNHEY and SVGAGI. The CDR3 consists of 15 residues. Between the trimmed V and J ends, which lost 2 bases and 0 bases, there was a span of 10 bases. CDR3 in amino acids: CASSYDSGMNTEAFF. The CDR3 DNA is TGTGCCAGCAGTTACGACTCGGGGATGAACACTGAAGCTTTCTTT.

The chain has TRBV18 and TRBJ1-1, with D possibly being TRBD1 (5 bases). This CDR3 region has 15 residues. Trimming cost V 5 bases and J 1 base, with 14 bases left between them. Germline CDR1 reads KGHSH; CDR2 reads LQKENI. For the CDR3, the DNA is TGTGCCAGCTCAACTACAGGTAGGGAGAACACTGAAGCTTTCTTT. This encodes CASSTTGRENTEAFF.

The chain joins TRBV5-1 to TRBJ2-1; 7 bases are shared with TRBD2. J gave up 4 bases and V 6 bases, and 16 bases lay outside the gene matches. Germline values: CDR1 SGHRS, CDR2 YFSETQ. The CDR3 has 17 amino acids. The CDR3 DNA reads as TGCGCCAGCAAGGGCGAGGCGGGAGCCACCTCTTACAATGAGCAGTTCTTC. As protein: CASKGEAGATSYNEQFF.

J is TRBJ1-4 and V is TRBV28; no firm D call. This CDR3 comprises 15 residues. CDR1 and CDR2 from the germline V gene are MDHEN and SYDVKM. V shed 5 bases and J shed 0 bases, with 10 bases lying between them. The CDR3: CASSLTGATNEKLFF. The DNA for the CDR3 is TGTGCCAGCAGTCTAACGGGAGCAACTAATGAAAAACTGTTTTTT.

The chain has TRBV6-5 and TRBJ2-2; 8 bases are a match to TRBD2. This CDR3 contains 16 residues. Germline lookup yields CDR1 MNHEY and CDR2 SVGAGI. The V and J ends lost 3 bases and 1 base, in that order; junction bases with no gene match: 4. The CDR3 loop is CASSYRGTRNTGELFF. CDR3 DNA: TGTGCCAGCAGTTATCGGGGGACTAGGAACACCGGGGAGCTGTTTTTT.

The chain employs TRBV5-5 and TRBJ2-7; 11 nucleotides line up with TRBD1. The germline V gene encodes CDR1 SGHKS and CDR2 YYEKEE (reference sequence). Trimming cost V 5 bases and J 3 bases; bases outside gene matches: 7. CDR3 length equals 15 residues. CDR3 nucleotide sequence: TGTGCCAGCAGTAAGGGACAGGGGGACTTCTACGAGCAGTACTTC. This codes for CASSKGQGDFYEQYF.

This clone was counted a single time. The gene calls are TRBV5-4 and TRBJ1-6, with a possible D match to TRBD1 (5 bases). This CDR3 is 16 amino acids long. Germline CDR1 SGHNT, CDR2 YYREEE (reference sequence). Between the trimmed V and J ends, which lost 5 bases and 0 bases, there was a span of 12 bases. The CDR3: CASRIGGSSYNSPLHF. CDR3 nucleotide sequence: TGTGCCAGCAGGATTGGGGGGAGCTCCTATAATTCACCCCTCCACTTT.

Concerning this clone itself: The germline gene is not matched at one end of the junction; a read error may be the cause. This chain links TRBV27 with TRBJ1-1; TRBD1 is a possible D gene (5 bases). Germline V gene data show CDR1 as MNHEY and CDR2 as SMNVEV (reference sequence). The CDR3 extends over 14 amino acids. CDR3: CASSLTRRGTAAFF. The DNA for the CDR3 is TGTGCCAGCAGTTTAACCCGACGGGGGACTGCAGCTTTCTTT.

The chain employs TRBV2 and TRBJ2-7, with 9 bases matching TRBD1. The CDR3 runs 15 residues. Germline V gene lookup returns CDR1 SNHLY and CDR2 FYNNEI. The trim removed 0 bases at V and 4 bases at J, leaving 4 bases unmatched. The CDR3 reads CASSEAVGQGYEQYF. The DNA of the CDR3 is TGTGCCAGCAGTGAAGCCGTCGGACAGGGGTACGAGCAGTACTTC. Variable domain in full (rest from reference TRBV2 and TRBJ2-7): EPEVTQTPSHQVTQMGQEVILRCVPISNHLYFYWYRQILGQKVEFLVSFYNNEISEKSEIFDDQFSVERPDGSNFTLKIRSTKLEDSAMYFCASSEAVGQGYEQYFGPGTRLTVT.

The V call is TRBV25-1, the J call TRBJ2-7; D is perhaps TRBD1 (5 bases). CDR3 length equals 15 residues. V lost 3 bases to trimming and J lost 4 bases, with 16 bases between them. The germline V gene has CDR1 MGHDK and CDR2 SYGVNS. The CDR3 protein is CASSENRRAGYEQYF. In DNA, the CDR3 is TGTGCCAGCAGTGAGAACAGGCGAGCCGGTTACGAGCAGTACTTC.

V is TRBV15 and J is TRBJ1-6; D remains ambiguous. Germline V gene sequence: CDR1 LNHNV, CDR2 YYDKDF (reference sequence). Trimming removed 0 bases at V and 6 bases at J, with 6 bases between. This CDR3 is 14 amino acids long. The CDR3 bases are TGTGCCACCAGCAGAGAGCCAGTTAATTCACCCCTCCACTTT. Translating gives CATSREPVNSPLHF.

This clone appeared a single time. The CDR3 sequence is CASSSGGRRELFF. The DNA of the CDR3 is TGTGCCAGCAGCTCCGGGGGGAGGAGGGAGCTGTTTTTT. The rearrangement joins TRBV5-6 to TRBJ2-2; 7 positions agree with TRBD2. CDR1 and CDR2 (germline): SGHDT, YYEEEE. The CDR3 sequence is 13 residues long. V gave up 3 bases and J gave up 9 bases; unmatched junction bases: 5.

This chain connects TRBV7-9 to TRBJ2-7; 7 bases fit TRBD2. Germline values: CDR1 SEHNR, CDR2 FQNEAQ (reference sequence). Trimming took 4 bases from V and 2 from J; bases not matched to a gene: 8. CDR3 length: 15 amino acids. CDR3 DNA: TGTGCCAGCAGCTGGGGGGGGTATTCCACCTACGAGCAGTACTTC. This codes for CASSWGGYSTYEQYF.

The V gene is TRBV7-8, the J gene TRBJ2-5, with 13 bases identical to TRBD2. This CDR3 is 16 amino acids long. V was pared by 4 bases and J by 4 bases, with 6 bases of the junction left unmatched. The germline V gene has CDR1 SGHVS and CDR2 FQNEAQ. CDR3 sequence reads: CASSSGLAGASETQYF. CDR3 nucleotide sequence: TGTGCCAGCAGCTCAGGACTAGCGGGAGCCTCAGAGACCCAGTACTTC.

The chain links TRBV18 to TRBJ1-3, with TRBD1 as a possible D gene (5 bases). V lost 2 bases and J lost 4, with 18 bases in between. Germline assignment: CDR1 KGHSH and CDR2 LQKENI. The CDR3 runs 17 residues. This chain's CDR3 is CASSPRRDGALGNTIYF. The CDR3 coding sequence is TGTGCCAGCTCACCAAGGAGGGACGGGGCGCTGGGAAACACCATATATTTT.

The chain has TRBV28 and TRBJ1-1; a possible D gene is TRBD1 (5 bases). The V end lost 7 bases, the J end lost 5 bases, and 17 bases lay between the germline ends. In germline, CDR1 is MDHEN, CDR2 SYDVKM. The CDR3 sequence is 14 residues long. The CDR3 is CASTGPVGGTEAFF. The DNA for the CDR3 is TGTGCCAGCACGGGACCGGTGGGGGGGACTGAAGCTTTCTTT. The whole variable domain, filled in from reference TRBV28 and TRBJ1-1, reads DVKVTQSSRYLVKRTGEKVFLECVQDMDHENMFWYRQDPGLGLRLIYFSYDVKMKEKGDIPEGYSVSREKKERFSLILESASTNQTSMYLCASTGPVGGTEAFFGQGTRLTVV.

This chain connects TRBV19 to TRBJ2-3; weak D call: TRBD1 (6 bases). The CDR3 has 15 residues. Germline CDR1 is LNHDA and CDR2 is SQIVND (reference sequence). V was cut by 6 bases and J by 3 bases, with 16 bases left in between. The CDR3 coding sequence is TGTGCCAGTAGCAAAACAGGGTTTAATACAGATACGCAGTATTTT. It translates to CASSKTGFNTDTQYF.